Following are 28 T cell receptor beta chains from one sample sequenced in a study of vaccination and CD4 T cells after COVID-19. With the Oncomine TCR Beta short-read assay, DNA from cultured CD4+ T cells was sequenced. TCRdb re-called the PCR reads through MiXCR, storing one row per CDR3 protein. The repertoire includes some 26,000 distinct CDR3 sequences, around two fifths of them detected once, and more than 4.5% sits in the top ten. Time point given: late sampling 161 to 241 days after vaccination in a few convalescent patients. Described treatment: approximately 9-day PBMC culture with coronavirus spike peptide pools or control peptides (ViraFEST assay). What these receptors recognize is not known. This specimen consisted of CD4+ T cells from blood, cultured in vitro, obtained about 7 months after SARS-CoV-2 vaccination. These receptors were collected from a human donor who had recovered from COVID-19.

The rearrangement uses TRBV20-1 and TRBJ1-2; the D gene is possibly TRBD1 (6 bases). The CDR3 extends over 13 amino acids. V shed 2 bases and J shed 4 bases, with 11 bases lying between them. CDR1 is DFQATT and CDR2 is SNEGSKA in the germline V gene (reference sequence). The CDR3 loop reads CSARPGATYGYTF. For the CDR3, the DNA is TGCAGTGCTAGACCGGGGGCGACCTATGGCTACACCTTC.

The chain joins TRBV27 to TRBJ2-3; TRBD2 might be the D (6 bases). Per germline, CDR1 MNHEY and CDR2 SMNVEV (reference sequence). The CDR3 has 14 residues. Trimming stripped 8 bases from V and 0 bases from J, with 12 bases between. CDR3: CASSPSVSTDTQYF. As DNA, the CDR3 is TGTGCCAGCTCCCCTAGCGTAAGCACAGATACGCAGTATTTT.

The chain combines TRBV7-2 with TRBJ1-2; D uncertain. Germline assignment: CDR1 SGHTA and CDR2 FQGNSA. Trimming removed 1 base from V and 8 bases from J, with 8 bases in between. CDR3 size: 12 residues. CDR3 residues: CASSLEGYGYTF. The CDR3 region has the DNA TGTGCCAGCAGCTTAGAAGGGTACGGCTACACCTTC.

The rearrangement uses TRBV7-9 and TRBJ2-1, with 13 bases lining up with TRBD2. The CDR3 loop spans 18 amino acids. Trimming took 3 bases from V and 9 from J; bases not matched to a gene: 14. Germline CDR1 is SEHNR and CDR2 is FQNEAQ (reference sequence). In DNA form, the CDR3 reads TGTGCCAGCAGCTTCGCTGGCTTCGGACTAGCGGGAGTAGGTGAGCAGTTCTTC. Protein: CASSFAGFGLAGVGEQFF.

This chain uses TRBV20-1 with TRBJ2-1; weak D call: TRBD1 (6 bases). The germline gives CDR1 DFQATT, CDR2 SNEGSKA (reference sequence). The CDR3 is 16 amino acids. The V gene lost 0 bases and the J gene lost 1 base, with 13 bases spanning the gap. The chain's CDR3 is CSARDLTGKSYNEQFF. The CDR3 DNA reads TGCAGTGCTAGAGATCTAACAGGGAAGTCCTACAATGAGCAGTTCTTC.

This clonotype was found a few times. The chain couples TRBV20-1 to TRBJ2-7, with unresolved D. The V end lost 6 bases, the J end lost 6 bases, and 12 bases lay between the germline ends. The V gene's germline CDR1 is DFQATT and CDR2 SNEGSKA (reference sequence). The CDR3 sequence is 11 residues long. CDR3 in amino acids: CSATRSVEQYF. The CDR3 bases are TGCAGTGCCACTCGGTCGGTCGAGCAGTACTTC.

This chain connects TRBV12-3 or TRBV12-4 to TRBJ2-3; weak D call: TRBD1 (5 bases). This CDR3 has 15 amino acids. Trimming left V 6 bases short and J 0 bases short, with 13 bases between. The CDR3 nucleotides are TGTGCCAGCAGACCAGACAGTACTAGCACAGATACGCAGTATTTT. Its protein product is CASRPDSTSTDTQYF.

This clonotype was observed a few times. An end of the junction does not agree with germline; a read error may underlie this. The chain uses TRBV20-1 and TRBJ2-3; D is possibly TRBD1 (6 bases). The CDR3 is 15 residues long. Per the germline V gene, CDR1 is DFQATT and CDR2 is SNEGSKA (reference sequence). The CDR3 DNA reads as TGCAGTGCCAGAGGGGCAGGGGTCATCACAGATACGCAGTATTTT. Protein: CSARGAGVITDTQYF.

The rearrangement joins TRBV6-2 or TRBV6-3 to TRBJ2-6; D is ambiguous. This CDR3 spans 14 amino acids. Germline CDR1 and CDR2: MNHEY and SVGEGT. Between the trimmed V and J ends, which lost 2 bases and 0 bases, there was a span of 2 bases. The CDR3 sequence: CASSYSSGANVLTF. DNA for the CDR3: TGTGCCAGCAGTTACAGCTCTGGGGCCAACGTCCTGACTTTC.

This clonotype was picked up a small number of times. The V gene is TRBV6-1, the J gene TRBJ1-6; no clear D. CDR1 is MNHNS, CDR2 SASEGT, per germline. V was cut by 6 bases and J by 11 bases, with 17 bases left in between. The CDR3 extends over 14 amino acids. CDR3 sequence (DNA): TGTGCCAGCAGGTCAAGGACGTATTTGACACCCCTCCACTTT. This encodes CASRSRTYLTPLHF.

This clonotype was seen only a few times. V usage is TRBV20-1 and J usage is TRBJ2-1; 8 bases are a match to TRBD1. This CDR3 has 16 residues. The V gene's germline CDR1 is DFQATT and CDR2 SNEGSKA (reference sequence). Trimming removed 2 bases from V and 4 bases from J; junction bases left unmatched: 10. CDR3 in amino acids: CSARNRQGTDYNEQFF. CDR3 coding DNA: TGCAGTGCTAGAAACCGACAGGGGACCGATTACAATGAGCAGTTCTTC.

V usage is TRBV20-1 and J usage is TRBJ2-3; D may be TRBD2 (6 bases). CDR1 DFQATT and CDR2 SNEGSKA come from the germline V gene (reference sequence). Trimming pared 3 bases from V and 4 bases from J, leaving 8 bases between. There are 12 residues in the CDR3. This chain's CDR3 is CSASGSADTQYF. In nucleotides, the CDR3 is TGCAGTGCTAGCGGGAGTGCAGATACGCAGTATTTT.

As to this clonotype: It is unclear where the CDR3 begins or ends on the DNA, so no DNA is shown, and the CDR3 is as TCRdb lists it. This chain uses TRBV4-1 with TRBJ1-2; TRBD1, the table's D call, lacks a check against the DNA. The CDR3 spans 23 residues, counting both ends. The germline V gene encodes CDR1 MGHRA and CDR2 YSYEKL. The chain's CDR3 is CASTNQTSMYLCASTPHRAGYTF.

The CDR3 here is CASSRRGATEAFF. CDR3 DNA sequence: TGTGCCAGTAGTCGGCGGGGTGCCACTGAAGCTTTCTTT. The rearrangement uses TRBV19 and TRBJ1-1; no clear D gene. Trimming pared 5 bases from V and 4 bases from J, leaving 11 bases between. This CDR3 contains 13 residues. Germline V gives CDR1 LNHDA, CDR2 SQIVND (reference sequence).

The chain links TRBV7-2 to TRBJ1-1; a weak D match, TRBD1 (6 bases). The CDR3 has 14 residues. Trimming removed 4 bases at V and 2 bases at J, with 11 bases between. The germline V gene has CDR1 SGHTA and CDR2 FQGNSA. The CDR3 reads CASSSQGRNTEAFF. The CDR3 DNA is TGTGCCAGCAGCTCACAGGGAAGAAACACTGAAGCTTTCTTT. Together with reference TRBV7-2 and TRBJ1-1, the CDR3 gives the full variable domain: GAGVSQSPSNKVTEKGKDVELRCDPISGHTALYWYRQSLGQGLEFLIYFQGNSAPDKSGLPSDRFSAERTGGSVSTLTIQRTQQEDSAVYLCASSSQGRNTEAFFGQGTRLTVV.

The rearrangement uses TRBV6-2 or TRBV6-3 and TRBJ2-1; 10 positions agree with TRBD2. Germline V gives CDR1 MNHEY, CDR2 SVGEGT. The CDR3 totals 16 residues. The J segment lost 6 bases and the V segment lost 0 bases, leaving 5 bases of the junction unmatched. CDR3 coding DNA: TGTGCCAGCAGTTACTCCTCTAGCGGGAGAGGCAATGAGCAGTTCTTC. This translates into CASSYSSSGRGNEQFF.

The rearrangement links TRBV19 to TRBJ1-1; D call uncertain. Between the trimmed V and J ends, which lost 7 bases and 6 bases, there was a span of 12 bases. Germline V gene data show CDR1 as LNHDA and CDR2 as SQIVND (reference sequence). The CDR3 is made up of 12 amino acids. This CDR3 is CASTGDGPEAFF. Here the CDR3 DNA reads TGTGCCAGTACAGGTGATGGTCCTGAAGCTTTCTTT.

J is TRBJ2-5 and V is TRBV2, with D unresolved. The CDR3 covers 13 residues. From germline, CDR1 is SNHLY and CDR2 FYNNEI. The V and J ends lost 1 base and 3 bases respectively, with 6 bases between them. CDR3 sequence reads: CASSEGLKETQYF. The CDR3 DNA follows: TGTGCCAGCAGTGAAGGGTTAAAAGAGACCCAGTACTTC.

This chain uses TRBV7-8 with TRBJ2-3; 8 positions agree with TRBD2. The CDR3 extends over 15 amino acids. With V trimmed by 4 bases and J by 1 base, 4 bases remained unmatched. The germline V gene encodes CDR1 SGHVS and CDR2 FQNEAQ. CDR3 DNA: TGTGCCAGCAGCTGGACAGCGGGAGGCACAGATACGCAGTATTTT. This translates into CASSWTAGGTDTQYF. Full variable domain (missing parts from reference TRBV7-8 and TRBJ2-3): GAGVSQSPRYKVAKRGQDVALRCDPISGHVSLFWYQQALGQGPEFLTYFQNEAQLDKSGLPSDRFFAERPEGSVSTLKIQRTQQEDSAVYLCASSWTAGGTDTQYFGPGTRLTVL.

V usage is TRBV7-2 and J usage is TRBJ2-5; TRBD1 or TRBD2 may be the D gene (6 bases each). V gave up 3 bases and J gave up 4 bases, with 9 bases separating them. This CDR3 spans 13 amino acids. Germline CDR1 reads SGHTA; CDR2 reads FQGNSA. The CDR3 sequence: CASSFRGVETQYF. CDR3 DNA: TGTGCCAGCAGCTTTAGGGGGGTAGAGACCCAGTACTTC.

This clonotype has just a few counts. J is TRBJ1-5 and V is TRBV7-2; 7 bases align to TRBD1. In germline, CDR1 is SGHTA, CDR2 FQGNSA. With 2 bases clipped from V and 0 bases from J, the junction kept 4 bases outside the gene matches. This CDR3 contains 16 residues. CDR3 sequence reads: CASSLYRGLSNQPQHF. The CDR3 nucleotides are TGTGCCAGCAGCTTATACAGGGGACTTAGCAATCAGCCCCAGCATTTT.

The chain couples TRBV7-2 to TRBJ2-1, with D hard to call. This CDR3 is built from 12 residues. The V end was cut by 5 bases, the J end by 7 bases, with 9 bases between. Germline V gene lookup returns CDR1 SGHTA and CDR2 FQGNSA. The CDR3 DNA reads as TGTGCCAGCAGCCCCCGTTGGAATGAGCAGTTCTTC. Its protein is CASSPRWNEQFF.

This chain links TRBV20-1 with TRBJ2-5, with a weak D call TRBD1 (6 bases). Germline CDR1 reads DFQATT; CDR2 reads SNEGSKA (reference sequence). Between the trimmed V and J ends, which lost 6 bases and 4 bases, there was a span of 15 bases. This CDR3 contains 13 residues. CDR3 in amino acids: CSANQGSGETQYF. Here the CDR3 DNA reads TGCAGTGCCAACCAGGGGTCCGGAGAGACCCAGTACTTC.

The chain carries TRBV4-1 and TRBJ2-5, with unresolved D. Per germline, CDR1 MGHRA and CDR2 YSYEKL. V lost 1 base to trimming and J lost 1 base, with 7 bases between them. This CDR3 contains 14 residues. The CDR3 reads CASSQVEIQETQYF. The CDR3 DNA follows: TGCGCCAGCAGCCAAGTGGAGATCCAAGAGACCCAGTACTTC.

This rearrangement joins TRBV28 to TRBJ2-7; TRBD1 matches at 7 bases. There are 14 residues in the CDR3. After removal of 7 bases from V and 1 base from J, the junction contained 7 bases not matched to a gene. The germline V gene encodes CDR1 MDHEN and CDR2 SYDVKM. The CDR3 nucleotides read TGTGCCAGCATCGAGACAGGGCGATCCTACGAGCAGTACTTC. It yields the protein CASIETGRSYEQYF.

The genes are TRBV7-8 and TRBJ2-3, with TRBD2 identical over 11 bases. The germline V gene has CDR1 SGHVS and CDR2 FQNEAQ. V lost 5 bases, J lost 5 bases, and 12 bases stayed unmatched. There are 17 residues in the CDR3. For the CDR3, the DNA is TGTGCCAGCAGCACCCCCCGGACTAGCGGGCGTCTAGATACGCAGTATTTT. Translation: CASSTPRTSGRLDTQYF. Together with reference TRBV7-8 and TRBJ2-3, the CDR3 gives the full variable domain: GAGVSQSPRYKVAKRGQDVALRCDPISGHVSLFWYQQALGQGPEFLTYFQNEAQLDKSGLPSDRFFAERPEGSVSTLKIQRTQQEDSAVYLCASSTPRTSGRLDTQYFGPGTRLTVL.

This chain connects TRBV20-1 to TRBJ1-2; tentative D call: TRBD1 (5 bases). The CDR3 has 13 residues. CDR1 DFQATT and CDR2 SNEGSKA come from the germline V gene (reference sequence). V lost 4 bases to trimming and J lost 4 bases, with 13 bases between them. The CDR3, as DNA: TGCAGTGCTAAACCGGGGGATCTCTATGGCTACACCTTC. Protein sequence: CSAKPGDLYGYTF.

This chain links TRBV6-2 or TRBV6-3 with TRBJ2-1; possibly TRBD2 for D (6 bases). V was cut by 5 bases and J by 3 bases, with 14 bases left in between. The CDR3 runs 15 residues. The germline V gene has CDR1 MNHEY and CDR2 SVGEGT. The CDR3 sequence is CASSRGTPDYNEQFF. For the CDR3, the DNA is TGTGCCAGCAGTCGCGGGACTCCCGACTACAATGAGCAGTTCTTC.